This record looks at one T cell receptor (beta chain) sequence and its context. The antigen remains unidentified. The data were obtained in a study of response to subunit inactivated influenza vaccine. The study, taken as a whole, reports: Authors suggested each seasonal flu vaccination may recruit only limited numbers of new T cells.

A single record per CDR3 protein comes from TCRdb applying MiXCR to the RT-PCR reads. Of 700,000 to 800,000 distinct CDR3 sequences detected, approximately 17% appear once; the ten largest clones hold approximately 10%. In germline, CDR1 is LGHNA, CDR2 YSLEER. This CDR3 spans 14 amino acids. V lost 0 bases, J lost 2 bases, and 7 bases lay in between. The chain joins TRBV4-3 to TRBJ1-1; D uncertain. Material: PBMCs from blood, obtained 5 to 6 days after vaccination. This TCR derives from a man aged 50-60 years who received an inactivated influenza vaccine. CDR3 DNA sequence: TGCGCCAGCAGCCAAGACCCGGGAAACACTGAAGCTTTCTTT. Translated, it gives CASSQDPGNTEAFF.